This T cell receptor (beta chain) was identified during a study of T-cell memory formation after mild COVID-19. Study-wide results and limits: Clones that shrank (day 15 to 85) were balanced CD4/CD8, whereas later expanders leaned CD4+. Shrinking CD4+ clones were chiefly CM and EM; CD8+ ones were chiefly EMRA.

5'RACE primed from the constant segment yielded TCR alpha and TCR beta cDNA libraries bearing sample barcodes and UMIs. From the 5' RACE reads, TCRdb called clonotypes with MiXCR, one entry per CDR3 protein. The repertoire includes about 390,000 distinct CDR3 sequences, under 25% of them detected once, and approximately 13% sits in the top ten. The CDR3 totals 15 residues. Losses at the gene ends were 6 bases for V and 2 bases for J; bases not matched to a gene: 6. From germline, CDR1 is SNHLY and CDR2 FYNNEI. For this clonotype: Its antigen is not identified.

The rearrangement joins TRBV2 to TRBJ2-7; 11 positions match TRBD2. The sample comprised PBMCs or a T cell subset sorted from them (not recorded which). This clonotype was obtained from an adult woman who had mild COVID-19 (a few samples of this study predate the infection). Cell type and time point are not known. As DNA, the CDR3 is TGTGCCAGCAGGAAAAGACTAGCGGGGACCTACGAGCAGTACTTC. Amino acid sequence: CASRKRLAGTYEQYF.